These 17 T cell receptor beta chains were sequenced from one sample in a study of blood T cell repertoires in COVID-19. TCRdb's table, derived via immunoSEQ multiplex PCR, lists solely in-frame clones and lacks some. The table has 140,000 to 150,000 clones, over 60% seen once; the top ten hold over 15%. Source material: peripheral blood. All receptors derive from a man aged 45-65 years with acute or convalescent COVID-19.

The chain carries TRBV3-1 (or the pseudogene TRBV3-2) and TRBJ2-2; 9 nucleotides line up with TRBD2. J gave up 4 bases and V 3 bases, and 6 bases lay outside the gene matches. The CDR3 consists of 16 residues. The germline CDR1 and CDR2 sequences are LGHDT and YNNKEL (reference sequence). CDR3 residues: CASSQFSGGSTGELFF. The CDR3 DNA follows: TGTGCCAGCAGCCAGTTTAGCGGGGGTTCCACCGGGGAGCTGTTTTTT.

V gene TRBV18 combines with J gene TRBJ1-1; TRBD1 is a possible D gene (5 bases). Looked up from germline, CDR1 is KGHSH and CDR2 is LQKENI. The CDR3 is 13 residues long. V was trimmed by 5 bases and J by 5 bases, leaving 12 bases between them. The CDR3 loop is CASSGTRGTEAFF. DNA for the CDR3: TGTGCCAGCTCAGGTACACGGGGGACTGAAGCTTTCTTT.

The V call is TRBV19, the J call TRBJ1-2, with 8 bases that match TRBD1. The CDR3 has 14 residues. V shed 6 bases and J 4 bases; nucleotides not matched to a gene: 7. CDR1 LNHDA and CDR2 SQIVND come from the germline V gene (reference sequence). Here the CDR3 DNA reads TGTGCCAGTAGAAAACAGGGGGAACCCTATGGCTACACCTTC. This codes for CASRKQGEPYGYTF.

V is TRBV7-8 and J is TRBJ2-2; 9 bases line up with TRBD2. V shed 5 bases and J 2 bases; nucleotides not matched to a gene: 3. There are 15 residues in the CDR3. Per the germline V gene, CDR1 is SGHVS and CDR2 is FQNEAQ. DNA of the CDR3: TGTGCCAGCAGCGCGGGGACTAGCAACACCGGGGAGCTGTTTTTT. It translates to CASSAGTSNTGELFF.

V usage is TRBV9 and J usage is TRBJ2-3; 8 nucleotides match TRBD2. Germline-derived CDR1 and CDR2 are SGDLS and YYNGEE. With V trimmed by 2 bases and J by 4 bases, 6 bases remained unmatched. This CDR3 has 15 residues. CDR3 protein: CASSVGLALADTQYF. CDR3 DNA sequence: TGTGCCAGCAGCGTCGGACTAGCTCTGGCAGATACGCAGTATTTT.

J is TRBJ1-2 and V is TRBV14; D perhaps matches TRBD1 (6 bases). This CDR3 comprises 16 residues. V lost 2 bases, J lost 6 bases, and 19 bases lay in between. Germline CDR1 reads SGHDN; CDR2 reads FVKESK. The CDR3 spells CASSQSSLRGHHGYTF. CDR3 nucleotides: TGTGCCAGCAGCCAATCCTCTTTAAGGGGACACCATGGCTACACCTTC.

The V gene is TRBV6-5, the J gene TRBJ1-5, with 9 bases that match TRBD1. The CDR3 spans 15 residues. Per the germline V gene, CDR1 is MNHEY and CDR2 is SVGAGI. V was clipped by 6 bases and J by 6 bases; unmatched bases: 9. CDR3 sequence reads: CASRTGGMWSQPQHF. The CDR3 nucleotides are TGTGCCAGCAGAACAGGGGGCATGTGGAGTCAGCCCCAGCATTTT.

This chain joins TRBV7-2 and TRBJ1-2; the match to TRBD1 covers 9 bases. Germline-derived CDR1 and CDR2 are SGHTA and FQGNSA. This CDR3 has 16 residues. J gave up 2 bases and V 1 base, and 5 bases lay outside the gene matches. This CDR3 reads CASSLDGGQGNYGYTF. The CDR3 DNA reads as TGTGCCAGCAGCTTAGATGGAGGACAGGGGAACTATGGCTACACCTTC.

This sequence joins TRBV9 and TRBJ1-2; possibly TRBD1 for D (6 bases). Germline V CDR1 and CDR2: SGDLS, YYNGEE. This CDR3 contains 14 residues. Deletions cut 2 bases from V and 2 bases from J, with 10 bases between. The CDR3 sequence: CASSVSGGNYGYTF. CDR3 nucleotide sequence: TGTGCCAGCAGCGTCTCGGGGGGCAACTATGGCTACACCTTC. Variable domain in full (rest from reference TRBV9 and TRBJ1-2): DSGVTQTPKHLITATGQRVTLRCSPRSGDLSVYWYQQSLDQGLQFLIQYYNGEERAKGNILERFSAQQFPDLHSELNLSSLELGDSALYFCASSVSGGNYGYTFGSGTRLTVV.

The chain carries TRBV18 and TRBJ2-7; the D gene is possibly TRBD1 (6 bases). The CDR3 runs to 15 residues. Per the germline V gene, CDR1 is KGHSH and CDR2 is LQKENI. V lost 6 bases and J lost 6, with 21 bases in between. The CDR3 bases are TGTGCCAGCTCCCTAGGGACGGGGACATTGGGCGAGCAGTACGTC. Amino acids: CASSLGTGTLGEQYV.

The chain uses TRBV12-3 or TRBV12-4 and TRBJ2-5, with D perhaps matching TRBD2 (5 bases). The ends were cut back, 5 bases at V and 5 bases at J, with 12 bases in the middle. This CDR3 comprises 13 residues. CDR3 sequence reads: CASSPGVYETQYF. CDR3 DNA: TGTGCCAGCAGTCCCGGGGTATATGAGACCCAGTACTTC.

This clone was recorded once. This sequence joins TRBV6-5 and TRBJ2-7; perhaps TRBD2 as D (5 bases). The CDR3 spans 12 residues. Germline loops: CDR1 MNHEY, CDR2 SVGAGI. With 11 bases removed from V and 0 bases from J, the gap between germline ends came to 11 bases. CDR3 in DNA: TGTGCCGCGCGGGCAACCTCCTACGAGCAGTACTTC. This translates into CAARATSYEQYF.

The chain links TRBV4-1 to TRBJ2-2, with 7 nucleotides matching TRBD2. J was trimmed by 1 base and V by 0 bases; bases with no gene match: 11. Germline V CDR1 and CDR2: MGHRA, YSYEKL. This CDR3 contains 19 residues. DNA of the CDR3: TGCGCCAGCAGCCAAGATAGGGTAGCGGGCCTGGGGAACACCGGGGAGCTGTTTTTT. This gives the protein CASSQDRVAGLGNTGELFF.

J is TRBJ1-2 and V is TRBV6-5, with TRBD1 identical over 9 bases. Looked up from germline, CDR1 is MNHEY and CDR2 is SVGAGI. Trimming at V came to 5 bases and at J to 4 bases, leaving 8 bases not matched to a gene. The CDR3 consists of 15 residues. The CDR3 is CASSTSGTGLYGYTF. In nucleotides, the CDR3 is TGTGCCAGCAGTACGTCCGGGACAGGGCTCTATGGCTACACCTTC.

This clone was recorded once. The chain joins TRBV4-1 to TRBJ2-2, with 7 bases identical to TRBD2. The germline gives CDR1 MGHRA, CDR2 YSYEKL. This CDR3 is 16 amino acids long. V was clipped by 0 bases and J by 0 bases; unmatched bases: 1. CDR3 coding DNA: TGCGCCAGCAGCCAAGATGGGGGGGCGAACACCGGGGAGCTGTTTTTT. It is translated as CASSQDGGANTGELFF.

J is TRBJ1-1 and V is TRBV5-1; D possibly corresponds to TRBD1 (5 bases). Trimming shortened V by 3 bases and J by 5 bases, and 17 bases separated the two germline ends. This CDR3 is 15 amino acids long. Germline values: CDR1 SGHRS, CDR2 YFSETQ. CDR3 in amino acids: CASSSFPREGTEAFF. In DNA form, the CDR3 reads TGCGCCAGCAGCTCCTTCCCCAGGGAAGGGACTGAAGCTTTCTTT.

This rearrangement joins TRBV14 to TRBJ1-2; D unresolved. V lost 1 base and J 0 bases, leaving 12 bases between the germline ends. The germline V gene has CDR1 SGHDN and CDR2 FVKESK. The CDR3 extends over 16 amino acids. The CDR3 DNA reads as TGTGCCAGCAGCCAAGTGTCGCCATCTACTAACTATGGCTACACCTTC. It codes for CASSQVSPSTNYGYTF.